One sample yielded the 28 T cell receptor beta chains listed below, sequenced in a study of blood T cell repertoires in COVID-19. Measured with immunoSEQ multiplex PCR; TCRdb has only the in-frame clones, and not every one. The sample records 7,500 to 9,000 clones, under 90% being singletons. Specimen: peripheral blood. All receptors come from a human donor in a cohort sampled during active COVID-19.

The V gene is TRBV2, the J gene TRBJ2-7; TRBD1 is a possible D gene (5 bases). Germline lookup yields CDR1 SNHLY and CDR2 FYNNEI. Trimming left V 4 bases short and J 3 bases short, with 10 bases between. The CDR3 extends over 13 amino acids. Here the CDR3 reads CASSGGSSYEQYF. For the CDR3, the DNA is TGTGCCAGCAGTGGGGGCAGTAGCTACGAGCAGTACTTC.

J is TRBJ2-7 and V is TRBV3-1 (or the pseudogene TRBV3-2); 7 bases fit TRBD2. J was trimmed by 8 bases and V by 2 bases; bases with no gene match: 3. CDR3 size: 12 residues. Germline CDR1 reads LGHDT; CDR2 reads YNNKEL (reference sequence). This chain's CDR3 is CASSQSGGKQYF. The CDR3 DNA follows: TGTGCCAGCAGCCAATCGGGAGGAAAGCAGTACTTC.

The chain carries TRBV19 and TRBJ2-1; D is possibly TRBD1 (5 bases). The CDR3 length is 15 residues. Between the trimmed V and J ends, which lost 5 bases and 0 bases, there was a span of 11 bases. Per germline, CDR1 LNHDA and CDR2 SQIVND (reference sequence). The CDR3 spells CASSSQVHSYNEQFF. As DNA, the CDR3 is TGTGCCAGTAGTTCACAGGTCCACTCCTACAATGAGCAGTTCTTC.

CDR3 coding DNA: TGTGCCAGCAGGCCGGTTAGCTCCTACGAGCAGTACTTC. Translating it yields CASRPVSSYEQYF. The chain uses TRBV5-8 and TRBJ2-7; D gene uncertain. Trimming left V 5 bases short and J 0 bases short, with 9 bases between. The CDR3 contains 13 residues. CDR1 SGHTS and CDR2 YDEGEE come from the germline V gene.

The chain links TRBV11-3 to TRBJ1-6; D is ambiguous. Trimming stripped 5 bases from V and 5 bases from J, with 13 bases between. The CDR3 has 15 residues. Germline values: CDR1 SGHNT, CDR2 YENEEA. In DNA, the CDR3 is TGTGCCAGCAGCCTCGGGAGGAGCGATAATTCACCCCTCCACTTT. This codes for CASSLGRSDNSPLHF. Supplemented by reference TRBV11-3 and TRBJ1-6, the full variable domain reads EAGVVQSPRYKIIEKKQPVAFWCNPISGHNTLYWYLQNLGQGPELLIRYENEEAVDDSQLPKDRFSAERLKGVDSTLKIQPAELGDSAVYLCASSLGRSDNSPLHFGNGTRLTVT.

This sequence joins TRBV6-2 or TRBV6-3 and TRBJ2-1; D might be TRBD2 (6 bases). Germline loops: CDR1 MNHEY, CDR2 SVGEGT. The V and J ends lost 2 bases and 4 bases respectively, with 15 bases between them. CDR3 length: 16 amino acids. CDR3 in DNA: TGTGCCAGCAGTTACGGGGGGACGGGACTTTACAATGAGCAGTTCTTC. It encodes CASSYGGTGLYNEQFF.

This clone was observed once. V and J are TRBV27 and TRBJ1-6, with 7 bases that match TRBD1. J lost 0 bases, V lost 6 bases, and 11 bases had no gene match. The CDR3 extends over 18 amino acids. The germline V gene has CDR1 MNHEY and CDR2 SMNVEV (reference sequence). CDR3 coding DNA: TGTGCCAGCAGGCCAGGACAGGTCTATAGCTCCTATAATTCACCCCTCCACTTT. It encodes CASRPGQVYSSYNSPLHF.

This clone appeared once. The rearrangement joins TRBV28 to TRBJ2-1; TRBD2 agrees at 8 bases. This CDR3 is 16 amino acids long. V shed 7 bases and J 6 bases; nucleotides not matched to a gene: 14. Looked up from germline, CDR1 is MDHEN and CDR2 is SYDVKM. CDR3 in amino acids: CASTTLGAGGFNEQFF. The CDR3 nucleotides read TGTGCCAGCACTACCCTCGGGGCGGGGGGATTCAATGAGCAGTTCTTC. Drawing the rest from reference TRBV28 and TRBJ2-1, the complete variable domain is DVKVTQSSRYLVKRTGEKVFLECVQDMDHENMFWYRQDPGLGLRLIYFSYDVKMKEKGDIPEGYSVSREKKERFSLILESASTNQTSMYLCASTTLGAGGFNEQFFGPGTRLTVL.

This clone was recorded only once. This chain uses TRBV30 with TRBJ1-6; D gene unclear. The germline V gene encodes CDR1 GTSNPN and CDR2 SVGIG (reference sequence). The CDR3 has 14 residues. Trimming cost V 4 bases and J 7 bases, with 14 bases left between them. CDR3: CAWTLGRANSPLHF. The CDR3 coding sequence is TGTGCCTGGACCCTTGGGAGGGCCAATTCACCCCTCCACTTT.

The gene calls are TRBV19 and TRBJ1-2; D is possibly TRBD1 (6 bases). The germline V gene has CDR1 LNHDA and CDR2 SQIVND (reference sequence). V shed 6 bases and J shed 4 bases, with 15 bases lying between them. The CDR3 length is 14 residues. CDR3 DNA: TGTGCCAGTAGACACAGGGAGTCGACCTATGGCTACACCTTC. Its protein product is CASRHRESTYGYTF.

The genes are TRBV5-4 and TRBJ1-6; D gene uncertain. Germline V lookup: CDR1 SGHNT, CDR2 YYREEE (reference sequence). V was cut by 0 bases and J by 7 bases, with 17 bases left in between. The CDR3 length is 17 residues. The CDR3 spells CASSLAGRGAGNSPLHF. The CDR3 DNA follows: TGTGCCAGCAGCTTGGCGGGTCGGGGTGCAGGCAATTCACCCCTCCACTTT.

The chain carries TRBV4-3 and TRBJ2-3, with TRBD2 as a possible D gene (7 bases). Per germline, CDR1 LGHNA and CDR2 YSLEER. The germline V and J ends were trimmed by 0 bases and 1 base, with 11 bases remaining between them. This CDR3 is 16 amino acids long. DNA for the CDR3: TGCGCCAGCAGCCAAGAATTGGGGGGGCGCACAGATACGCAGTATTTT. Translating it yields CASSQELGGRTDTQYF.

DNA of the CDR3: TGTGCCAGCTCACCACTCATAACAGGGGGCGGCGACGAGCAGTACTTC. It specifies CASSPLITGGGDEQYF. The chain has TRBV18 and TRBJ2-7; 9 nucleotides match TRBD1. J lost 5 bases, V lost 1 base, and 9 bases had no gene match. CDR1 is KGHSH and CDR2 is LQKENI in the germline V gene. The CDR3 covers 16 residues.

The table lists this clone with a count of one. V gene TRBV5-3 combines with J gene TRBJ2-2, with D possibly matching TRBD2 (6 bases). TRBV5-3 is an open reading frame whose function is uncertain. The CDR3 contains 17 residues. V was shortened by 1 base and J by 5 bases, with 18 bases between the two germline ends. The CDR3 region is CARSLKFPVRGTGELFF. Written as DNA, the CDR3 is TGTGCCAGAAGCTTGAAGTTCCCCGTGCGGGGAACCGGGGAGCTGTTTTTT.

The chain couples TRBV9 to TRBJ2-5, with 10 nucleotides matching TRBD2. This CDR3 is 15 amino acids long. The germline V gene encodes CDR1 SGDLS and CDR2 YYNGEE. The ends lost 0 bases at V and 9 bases at J; junction bases unmatched: 8. The CDR3 is CASSVASGGGVAQYF. In nucleotides, the CDR3 is TGTGCCAGCAGCGTAGCTAGCGGGGGCGGCGTGGCCCAGTACTTC.

The chain couples TRBV19 to TRBJ1-1, with a possible D match to TRBD1 (6 bases). Germline V lookup: CDR1 LNHDA, CDR2 SQIVND (reference sequence). The CDR3 runs 12 residues. The ends were cut back, 4 bases at V and 11 bases at J, with 14 bases in the middle. Here the CDR3 DNA reads TGTGCCAGTAGTAACTACAGGGTTCGGGCTTTCTTT. As protein: CASSNYRVRAFF. Full variable domain (outside the CDR3, taken from reference TRBV19 and TRBJ1-1): DGGITQSPKYLFRKEGQNVTLSCEQNLNHDAMYWYRQDPGQGLRLIYYSQIVNDFQKGDIAEGYSVSREKKESFPLTVTSAQKNPTAFYLCASSNYRVRAFFGQGTRLTVV.

The table lists this clone with a count of one. The chain uses TRBV7-2 and TRBJ2-1; 7 nucleotides line up with TRBD1. Germline-derived CDR1 and CDR2 are SGHTA and FQGNSA. The ends lost 2 bases at V and 4 bases at J; junction bases unmatched: 8. CDR3 size: 16 residues. CDR3 in DNA: TGTGCCAGCAGCTTAAGGCAGGGGGACCTTTACAATGAGCAGTTCTTC. Translation gives CASSLRQGDLYNEQFF.

The chain carries TRBV5-5 and TRBJ1-3; no definite D call. This CDR3 contains 15 residues. Germline V gives CDR1 SGHKS, CDR2 YYEKEE (reference sequence). V was shortened by 5 bases and J by 0 bases, with 12 bases between the two germline ends. CDR3 loop: CASRQEGPSGNTIYF. The CDR3 nucleotides read TGTGCCAGCAGGCAGGAAGGCCCCTCTGGAAACACCATATATTTT.

The V and J genes are TRBV27 and TRBJ2-7; 8 bases fit TRBD2. The CDR3 has 13 residues. Germline V CDR1 and CDR2: MNHEY, SMNVEV (reference sequence). V lost 3 bases, J lost 5 bases, and 3 bases stayed unmatched. In DNA form, the CDR3 reads TGTGCCAGCAGTTTTCGGGGGGGCCACGAGCAGTACTTC. The encoded protein is CASSFRGGHEQYF.

The sample holds a few counts of this clone. V usage is TRBV12-3 or TRBV12-4 and J usage is TRBJ2-7, with D possibly being TRBD2 (6 bases). The CDR3 has 13 residues. The ends were cut back, 4 bases at V and 6 bases at J, with 13 bases in the middle. CDR3 nucleotide sequence: TGTGCCAGCAGTTACTCCGGGGGAGCCGAGCAGTACTTC. Its translation is CASSYSGGAEQYF.

The rearrangement uses TRBV2 and TRBJ1-2; 8 nucleotides align to TRBD1. The V segment lost 6 bases and the J segment 4 bases; nucleotides outside the gene matches: 1. Germline-derived CDR1 and CDR2 are SNHLY and FYNNEI. The CDR3 totals 12 residues. The CDR3: CASRTGGYGYTF. DNA for the CDR3: TGTGCCAGCAGAACAGGGGGCTATGGCTACACCTTC.

The table lists this clone with a count of one. The chain is built from TRBV25-1 and TRBJ2-7, with TRBD1 identical over 9 bases. CDR1 and CDR2 from the germline V gene are MGHDK and SYGVNS. With V trimmed by 6 bases and J by 2 bases, 5 bases remained unmatched. The CDR3 is 14 amino acids. Here the CDR3 reads CASSTGGLPYEQYF. The CDR3 DNA reads as TGTGCCAGCAGCACAGGGGGCTTACCCTACGAGCAGTACTTC.

The V and J genes are TRBV5-1 and TRBJ1-2, with TRBD1 matching over 9 bases. The V segment lost 4 bases and the J segment 10 bases; nucleotides outside the gene matches: 5. The CDR3 has 12 residues. CDR1 and CDR2 (germline): SGHRS, YFSETQ. CDR3 loop: CASSQDRGDYTF. The CDR3 DNA reads TGCGCCAGCAGCCAAGACAGGGGGGACTACACCTTC.

The chain carries TRBV5-1 and TRBJ2-2, with a possible D match to TRBD1 (6 bases). Germline loops: CDR1 SGHRS, CDR2 YFSETQ. V lost 3 bases, J lost 0 bases, and 9 bases lay in between. The CDR3 totals 15 residues. Here the CDR3 reads CASSWDNPNTGELFF. The CDR3 DNA is TGCGCCAGCAGCTGGGACAACCCGAACACCGGGGAGCTGTTTTTT.

This chain joins TRBV7-2 and TRBJ2-5; 9 bases are shared with TRBD2. Germline CDR1 SGHTA, CDR2 FQGNSA. The V and J ends lost 1 base and 5 bases, in that order; junction bases with no gene match: 5. The CDR3 loop spans 15 amino acids. CDR3 DNA: TGTGCCAGCAGCTTAGGCGGGGGGGGGCTCGAGACCCAGTACTTC. The encoded protein is CASSLGGGGLETQYF.

The V gene is TRBV19, the J gene TRBJ2-1; D uncertain. Germline V CDR1 and CDR2: LNHDA, SQIVND (reference sequence). V lost 5 bases, J lost 13 bases, and 18 bases lay in between. CDR3 length: 13 residues. The DNA of the CDR3 is TGTGCCAGTAGTCCGGGTAGTTTCGCCTTTCAGTTCTTC. Translating it yields CASSPGSFAFQFF. The whole variable domain, remainder taken from reference TRBV19 and TRBJ2-1, is DGGITQSPKYLFRKEGQNVTLSCEQNLNHDAMYWYRQDPGQGLRLIYYSQIVNDFQKGDIAEGYSVSREKKESFPLTVTSAQKNPTAFYLCASSPGSFAFQFFGPGTRLTVL.

The chain has TRBV7-9 and TRBJ2-3, with D perhaps matching TRBD2 (6 bases). V was trimmed by 3 bases and J by 0 bases, leaving 7 bases between them. Germline V gene lookup returns CDR1 SEHNR and CDR2 FQNEAQ (reference sequence). CDR3 size: 14 residues. The CDR3 DNA reads TGTGCCAGCAGCTTGGCGGGGAGCACAGATACGCAGTATTTT. As protein: CASSLAGSTDTQYF.

This clone was recorded only once. J is TRBJ1-3 and V is TRBV7-2; TRBD1 might be the D (5 bases). The V gene lost 1 base and the J gene lost 0 bases, with 7 bases spanning the gap. Germline V lookup: CDR1 SGHTA, CDR2 FQGNSA. This CDR3 has 15 residues. Here the CDR3 DNA reads TGTGCCAGCAGCTTAGGACAGAACTCTGGAAACACCATATATTTT. It yields the protein CASSLGQNSGNTIYF.